Listed below are T cell receptor beta chains from one sample, sequenced in a study of blood T cell repertoires in COVID-19. Only in-frame clones appear in the TCRdb table, and some are missing; sequencing was by immunoSEQ multiplex PCR. The profile shows just over 90,000 clones, 86% of them singletons. Sample: peripheral blood. The receptors stem from an elderly woman with acute or convalescent COVID-19. Both conserved end residues are part of each CDR3. The D gene is left open where the match is weak. A clone size is listed for some rows: how often the clone was seen (once, few, many), or a class if it is expanded.

NA,TRBJ2-3,TRBV12-3/TRBV12-4,TRBD2,CASSYLAGTQYF,TGTGCCAGCAGTTACTTAGCGGGAACGCAGTATTTT
NA,TRBJ1-1,TRBV3-1/TRBV3-2,NA,CASSLAGAGRAEAFF,TGTGCCAGCAGCTTGGCAGGCGCAGGCCGAGCTGAAGCTTTCTTT
NA,TRBJ2-1,TRBV29-1,TRBD2,CSAPGLAGGHNEQFF,TGCAGCGCGCCGGGACTAGCGGGGGGTCACAATGAGCAGTTCTTC
NA,TRBJ1-2,TRBV5-6,NA,CASSLGRRGDGYTF,TGTGCCAGCAGCCTGGGCCGCAGGGGTGATGGCTACACCTTC
NA,TRBJ1-5,TRBV7-8,TRBD1,CASSLGARTGLDNQPQHF,TGTGCCAGCAGCTTAGGGGCTCGGACAGGGTTGGACAATCAGCCCCAGCATTTT
NA,TRBJ1-5,TRBV19,TRBD1,CASSTVTGVSNQPQHF,TGTGCCAGTAGTACCGTGACAGGGGTTAGCAATCAGCCCCAGCATTTT
NA,TRBJ1-5,TRBV2,NA,CASEREFNQPQHF,TGTGCCAGCGAACGGGAGTTCAATCAGCCCCAGCATTTT
few,TRBJ2-1,TRBV5-6,NA,CASSLYPPSYNEQFF,TGTGCCAGCAGCTTGTATCCCCCTTCCTACAATGAGCAGTTCTTC
few,TRBJ2-7,TRBV27,TRBD1,CASSFDRGPLDEQYF,TGTGCCAGCAGTTTTGACAGGGGGCCATTAGACGAGCAGTACTTC
NA,TRBJ2-1,TRBV6-5,NA,CASSSLGTSEQFF,TGTGCCAGCAGTTCCCTCGGGACTTCGGAGCAGTTCTTC
NA,TRBJ1-5,TRBV3-1/TRBV3-2,NA,CASSHTTGNQPQHF,TGTGCCAGCAGCCACACGACAGGCAATCAGCCCCAGCATTTT
NA,TRBJ1-5,TRBV5-1,NA,CASSAAGGNNQPQHF,TGCGCCAGCAGCGCCGCGGGGGGGAACAATCAGCCCCAGCATTTT
NA,TRBJ2-7,TRBV19,TRBD1,CASRPGQGSYEQYF,TGTGCCAGTAGGCCTGGACAGGGAAGCTACGAGCAGTACTTC
NA,TRBJ1-2,TRBV21-1,NA,CASSKVEKGRVLPTVYGYTF,TGTGCCAGCAGCAAAGTCGAGAAAGGCAGGGTTCTCCCCACGGTCTATGGCTACACCTTC
NA,TRBJ2-7,TRBV5-1,NA,CASSFSGPYEQYF,TGCGCCAGCAGCTTCAGCGGTCCGTACGAGCAGTACTTC
NA,TRBJ1-4,TRBV6-5,TRBD1,CASQGQVNEKLFF,TGTGCCAGCCAGGGACAGGTTAATGAAAAACTGTTTTTT
NA,TRBJ1-2,TRBV3-1/TRBV3-2,NA,CASSQGGGYTF,TGTGCCAGCAGCCAGGGGGGTGGCTACACCTTC
NA,TRBJ1-2,TRBV7-9,TRBD1,CASSLGTGYGYTF,TGTGCCAGCAGCTTAGGGACAGGGTATGGCTACACCTTC
few,TRBJ1-5,TRBV16,TRBD1,CASSPETGGRQPQHF,TGTGCCAGCAGCCCCGAGACAGGGGGCCGGCAGCCCCAGCATTTT
NA,TRBJ2-5,TRBV15,NA,CATSRDEQGWRETQYF,TGTGCCACCAGCAGAGATGAACAGGGATGGCGAGAGACCCAGTACTTC
NA,TRBJ1-1,TRBV9,NA,CASSGAGPEAFF,TGTGCCAGCAGCGGGGCAGGGCCTGAAGCTTTCTTT
NA,TRBJ2-3,TRBV5-1,NA,CASSLEPTTDTQYF,TGCGCCAGCAGCTTGGAACCTACCACAGATACGCAGTATTTT
NA,TRBJ1-5,TRBV4-2,TRBD1,CASSQDPWAGGEQPQHF,TGTGCCAGCAGCCAAGATCCCTGGGCAGGGGGTGAGCAGCCCCAGCATTTT
once,TRBJ2-7,TRBV3-1/TRBV3-2,TRBD2,CASSQGRDLLRGEQYF,TGTGCCAGCAGCCAAGGGCGGGACTTGTTGCGGGGGGAGCAGTACTTC
NA,TRBJ2-7,TRBV19,TRBD1,CASSIKRTGSYEQYF,TGTGCCAGTAGTATCAAAAGGACAGGCTCCTACGAGCAGTACTTC
NA,TRBJ2-1,TRBV5-4,TRBD2,CASSLERGYNEQFF,TGTGCCAGCAGCTTGGAGCGGGGTTACAATGAGCAGTTCTTC
NA,TRBJ1-1,TRBV5-1,NA,CASSPGNRLNTEAFF,TGCGCCAGCAGCCCCGGGAACAGACTAAACACTGAAGCTTTCTTT
once,TRBJ2-7,TRBV27,NA,CASSLFRGPAFEQYF,TGTGCCAGCAGTTTGTTCAGGGGACCGGCTTTCGAGCAGTACTTC
NA,TRBJ2-2,TRBV7-3,TRBD1,CASSLQGAANTGELFF,TGTGCCAGCAGTTTACAGGGGGCAGCGAACACCGGGGAGCTGTTTTTT
NA,TRBJ2-5,TRBV6-6,NA,CASSYSMSEGTQYF,TGTGCCAGCAGTTACTCGATGTCGGAGGGGACCCAGTACTTC
NA,TRBJ2-5,TRBV28,TRBD1,CASSPHGTGKETQYF,TGTGCCAGCAGTCCCCATGGGACAGGCAAAGAGACCCAGTACTTC
NA,TRBJ2-7,TRBV9,NA,CASSIRGEASYEQYF,TGTGCCAGCAGCATCCGCGGGGAGGCTTCCTACGAGCAGTACTTC